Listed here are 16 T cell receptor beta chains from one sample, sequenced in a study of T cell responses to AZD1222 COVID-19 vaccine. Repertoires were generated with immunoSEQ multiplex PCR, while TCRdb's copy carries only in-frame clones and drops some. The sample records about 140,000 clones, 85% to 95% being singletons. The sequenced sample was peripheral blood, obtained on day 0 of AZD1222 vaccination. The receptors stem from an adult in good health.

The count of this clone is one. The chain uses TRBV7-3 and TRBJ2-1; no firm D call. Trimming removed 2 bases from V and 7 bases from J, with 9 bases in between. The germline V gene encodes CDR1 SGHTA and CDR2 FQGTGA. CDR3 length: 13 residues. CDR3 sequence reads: CASSLLVGNEQFF. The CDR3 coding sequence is TGTGCCAGCAGCTTACTTGTGGGGAATGAGCAGTTCTTC.

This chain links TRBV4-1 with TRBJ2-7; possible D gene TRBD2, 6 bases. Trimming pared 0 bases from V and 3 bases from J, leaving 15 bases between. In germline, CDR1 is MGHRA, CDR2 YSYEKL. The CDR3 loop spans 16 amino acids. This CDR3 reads CASSQDSLASGYEQYF. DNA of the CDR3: TGCGCCAGCAGCCAAGATAGCCTAGCGTCAGGCTACGAGCAGTACTTC.

The CDR3 DNA reads TGTGCCAGTAAGGGAGGGGCCTATGGCTACACCTTC. Translation: CASKGGAYGYTF. The gene calls are TRBV19 and TRBJ1-2; weak D call: TRBD1 (5 bases). CDR1 LNHDA and CDR2 SQIVND come from the germline V gene (reference sequence). Trimming removed 7 bases from V and 4 bases from J, with 10 bases in between. The CDR3 covers 12 residues.

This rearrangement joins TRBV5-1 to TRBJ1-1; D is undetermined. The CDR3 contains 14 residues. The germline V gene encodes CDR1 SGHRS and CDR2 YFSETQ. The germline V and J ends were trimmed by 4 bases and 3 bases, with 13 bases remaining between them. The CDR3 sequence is CASSSWTVDTEAFF. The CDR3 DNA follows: TGCGCCAGCAGCAGCTGGACGGTCGACACTGAAGCTTTCTTT.

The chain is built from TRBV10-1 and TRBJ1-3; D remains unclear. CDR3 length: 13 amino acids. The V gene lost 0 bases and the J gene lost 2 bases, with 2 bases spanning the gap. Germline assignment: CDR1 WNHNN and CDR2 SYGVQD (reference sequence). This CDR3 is CASSESPGNTIYF. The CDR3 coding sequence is TGCGCCAGCAGTGAGTCTCCTGGAAACACCATATATTTT.

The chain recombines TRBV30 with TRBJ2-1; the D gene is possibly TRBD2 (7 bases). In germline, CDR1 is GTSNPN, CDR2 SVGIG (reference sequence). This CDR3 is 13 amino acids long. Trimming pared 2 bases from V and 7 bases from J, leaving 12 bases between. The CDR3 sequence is CAWSLGGPNEQFF. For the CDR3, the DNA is TGTGCCTGGAGTTTGGGGGGGCCGAATGAGCAGTTCTTC.

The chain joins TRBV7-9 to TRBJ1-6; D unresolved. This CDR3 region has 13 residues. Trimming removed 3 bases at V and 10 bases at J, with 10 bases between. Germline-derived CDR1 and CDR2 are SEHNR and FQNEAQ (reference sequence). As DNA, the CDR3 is TGTGCCAGCAGCTTGGAGGGCCGGTCACCCCTCCACTTT. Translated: CASSLEGRSPLHF. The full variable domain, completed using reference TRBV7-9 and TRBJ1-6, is DTGVSQNPRHKITKRGQNVTFRCDPISEHNRLYWYRQTLGQGPEFLTYFQNEAQLEKSRLLSDRFSAERPKGSFSTLEIQRTEQGDSAMYLCASSLEGRSPLHFGNGTRLTVT.

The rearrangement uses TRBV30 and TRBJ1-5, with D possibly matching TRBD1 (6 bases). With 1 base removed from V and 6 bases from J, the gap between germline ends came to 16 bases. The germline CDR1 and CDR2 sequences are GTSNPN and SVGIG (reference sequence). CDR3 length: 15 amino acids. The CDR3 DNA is TGTGCCTGGAGTGATCGATCAGGGGTGGGTCAGCCCCAGCATTTT. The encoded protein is CAWSDRSGVGQPQHF. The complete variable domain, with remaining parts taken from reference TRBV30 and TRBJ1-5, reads SQTIHQWPATLVQPVGSPLSLECTVEGTSNPNLYWYRQAAGRGLQLLFYSVGIGQISSEVPQNLSASRPQDRQFILSSKKLLLSDSGFYLCAWSDRSGVGQPQHFGDGTRLSIL.

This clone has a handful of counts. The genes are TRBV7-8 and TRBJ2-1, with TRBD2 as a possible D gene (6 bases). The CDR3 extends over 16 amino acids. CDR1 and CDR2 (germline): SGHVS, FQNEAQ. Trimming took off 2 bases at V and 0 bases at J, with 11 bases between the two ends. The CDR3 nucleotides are TGTGCCAGCAGCTTAATAGCGGTGAGCTCCTACAATGAGCAGTTCTTC. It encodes CASSLIAVSSYNEQFF.

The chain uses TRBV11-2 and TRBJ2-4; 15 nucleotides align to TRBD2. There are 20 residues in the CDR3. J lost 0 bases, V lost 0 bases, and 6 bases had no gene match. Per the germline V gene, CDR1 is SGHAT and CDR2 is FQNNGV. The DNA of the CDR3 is TGTGCCAGCAGCTTAGATGGGACTAGCGGGGGGCAACTAGCCAAAAACATTCAGTACTTC. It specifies CASSLDGTSGGQLAKNIQYF.

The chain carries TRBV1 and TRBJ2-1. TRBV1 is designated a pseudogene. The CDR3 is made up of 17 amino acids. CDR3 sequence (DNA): TGCACCAGCAGCCAAGAATGGGATCACAGCTCCTACAATGAGCAGTTCTTC. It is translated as CTSSQEWDHSSYNEQFF.

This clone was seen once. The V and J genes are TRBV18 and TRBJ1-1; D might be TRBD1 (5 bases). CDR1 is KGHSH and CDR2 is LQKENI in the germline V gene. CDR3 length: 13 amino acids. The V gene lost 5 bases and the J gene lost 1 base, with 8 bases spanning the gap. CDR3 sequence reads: CASSTDKNTEAFF. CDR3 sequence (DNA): TGTGCCAGCTCAACGGACAAGAACACTGAAGCTTTCTTT.

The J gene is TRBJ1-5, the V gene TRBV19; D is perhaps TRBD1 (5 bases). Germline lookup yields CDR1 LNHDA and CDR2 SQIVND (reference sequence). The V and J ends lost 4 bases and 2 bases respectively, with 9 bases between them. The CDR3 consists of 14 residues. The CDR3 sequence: CASSTQGRNQPQHF. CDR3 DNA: TGTGCCAGTAGTACCCAGGGACGCAATCAGCCCCAGCATTTT.

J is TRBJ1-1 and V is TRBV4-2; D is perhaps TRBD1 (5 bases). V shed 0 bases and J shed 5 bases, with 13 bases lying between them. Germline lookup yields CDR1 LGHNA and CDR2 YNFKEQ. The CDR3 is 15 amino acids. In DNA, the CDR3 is TGTGCCAGCAGCCAAGATCCGGGGGGACGTACTGAAGCTTTCTTT. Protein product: CASSQDPGGRTEAFF.

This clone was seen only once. DNA for the CDR3: TGTGCCAGCAGTCCCACGAACTACGGACCGTATGGCTACACCTTC. Its protein is CASSPTNYGPYGYTF. The chain is built from TRBV27 and TRBJ1-2; D gene ambiguous. This CDR3 has 15 amino acids. Between the trimmed V and J ends, which lost 5 bases and 5 bases, there was a span of 18 bases. From germline, CDR1 is MNHEY and CDR2 SMNVEV (reference sequence).

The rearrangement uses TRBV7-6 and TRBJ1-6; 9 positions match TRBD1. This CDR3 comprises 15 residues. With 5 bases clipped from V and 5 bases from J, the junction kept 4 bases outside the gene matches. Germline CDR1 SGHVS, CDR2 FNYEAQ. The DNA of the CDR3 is TGTGCCAGCAGCAAGGACAGGGGCCATAATTCACCCCTCCACTTT. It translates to CASSKDRGHNSPLHF.